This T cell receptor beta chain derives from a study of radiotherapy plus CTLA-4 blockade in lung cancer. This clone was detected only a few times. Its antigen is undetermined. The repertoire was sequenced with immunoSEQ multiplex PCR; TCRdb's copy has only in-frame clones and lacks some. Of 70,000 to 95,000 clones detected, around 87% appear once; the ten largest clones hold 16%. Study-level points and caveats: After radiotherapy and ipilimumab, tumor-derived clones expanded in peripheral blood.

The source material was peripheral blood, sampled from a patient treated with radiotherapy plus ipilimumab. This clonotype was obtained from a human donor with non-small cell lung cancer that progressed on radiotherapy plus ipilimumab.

The DNA of the CDR3 is TGCGCCAGCAGCTTAGAGTCCCAAGGGGTTGGGCTGTTTTTT. It yields the protein CASSLESQGVGLFF. The genes are TRBV5-1 and TRBJ2-2; D perhaps matches TRBD1 (5 bases). CDR1 is SGHRS, CDR2 YFSETQ, per germline. This CDR3 spans 14 amino acids. The ends were cut back, 2 bases at V and 13 bases at J, with 18 bases in the middle. Supplemented by reference TRBV5-1 and TRBJ2-2, the full variable domain reads KAGVTQTPRYLIKTRGQQVTLSCSPISGHRSVSWYQQTPGQGLQFLFEYFSETQRNKGNFPGRFSGRQFSNSRSEMNVSTLELGDSALYLCASSLESQGVGLFFGEGSRLTVL.